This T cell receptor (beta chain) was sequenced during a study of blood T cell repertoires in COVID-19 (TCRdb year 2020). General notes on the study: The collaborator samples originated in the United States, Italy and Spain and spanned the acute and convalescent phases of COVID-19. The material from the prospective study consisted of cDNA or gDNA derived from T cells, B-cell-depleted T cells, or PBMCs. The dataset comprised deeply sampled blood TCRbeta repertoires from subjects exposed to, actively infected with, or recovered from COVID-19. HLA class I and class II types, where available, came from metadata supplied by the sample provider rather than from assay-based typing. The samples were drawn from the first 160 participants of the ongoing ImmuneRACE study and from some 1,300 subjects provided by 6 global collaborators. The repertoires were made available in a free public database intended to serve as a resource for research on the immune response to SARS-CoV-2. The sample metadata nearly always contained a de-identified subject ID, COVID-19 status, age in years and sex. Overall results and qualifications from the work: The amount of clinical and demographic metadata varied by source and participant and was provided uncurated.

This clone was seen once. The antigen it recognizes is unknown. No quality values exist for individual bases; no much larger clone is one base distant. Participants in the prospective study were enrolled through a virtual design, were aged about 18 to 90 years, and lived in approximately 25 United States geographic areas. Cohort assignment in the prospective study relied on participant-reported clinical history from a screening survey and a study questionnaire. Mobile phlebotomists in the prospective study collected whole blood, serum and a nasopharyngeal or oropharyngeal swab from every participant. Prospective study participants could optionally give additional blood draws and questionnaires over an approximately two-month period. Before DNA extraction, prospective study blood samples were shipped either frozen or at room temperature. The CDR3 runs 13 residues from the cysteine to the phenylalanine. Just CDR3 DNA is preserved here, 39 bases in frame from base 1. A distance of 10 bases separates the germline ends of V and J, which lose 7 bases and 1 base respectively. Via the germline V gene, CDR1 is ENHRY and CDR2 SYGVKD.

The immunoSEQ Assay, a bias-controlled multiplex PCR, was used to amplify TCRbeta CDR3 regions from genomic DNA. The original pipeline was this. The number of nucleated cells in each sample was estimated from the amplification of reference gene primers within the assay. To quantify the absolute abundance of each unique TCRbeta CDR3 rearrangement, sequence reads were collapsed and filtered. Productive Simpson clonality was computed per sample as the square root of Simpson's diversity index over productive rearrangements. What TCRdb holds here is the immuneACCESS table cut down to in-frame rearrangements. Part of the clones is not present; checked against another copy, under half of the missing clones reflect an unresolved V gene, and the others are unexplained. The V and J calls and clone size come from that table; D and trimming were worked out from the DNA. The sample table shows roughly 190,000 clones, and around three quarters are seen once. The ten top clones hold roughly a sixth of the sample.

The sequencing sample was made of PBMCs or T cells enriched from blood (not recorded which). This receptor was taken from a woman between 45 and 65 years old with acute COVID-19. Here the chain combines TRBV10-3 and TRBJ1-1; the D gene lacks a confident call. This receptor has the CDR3 CAIKPTTNTEAFF. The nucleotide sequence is TGTGCCATCAAGCCGACAACGAACACTGAAGCTTTCTTT.